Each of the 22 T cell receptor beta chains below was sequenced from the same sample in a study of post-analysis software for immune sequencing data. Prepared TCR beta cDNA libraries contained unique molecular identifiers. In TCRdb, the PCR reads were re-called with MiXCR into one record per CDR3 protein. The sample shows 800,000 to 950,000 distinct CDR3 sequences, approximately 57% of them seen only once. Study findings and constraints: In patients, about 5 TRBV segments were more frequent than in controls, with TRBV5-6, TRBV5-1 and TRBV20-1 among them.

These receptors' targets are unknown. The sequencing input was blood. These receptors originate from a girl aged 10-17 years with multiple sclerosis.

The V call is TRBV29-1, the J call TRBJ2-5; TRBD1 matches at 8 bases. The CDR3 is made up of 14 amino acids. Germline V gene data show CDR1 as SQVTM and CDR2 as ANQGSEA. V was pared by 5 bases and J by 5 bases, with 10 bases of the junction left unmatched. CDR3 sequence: CSVRYGQGRETQYF. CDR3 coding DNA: TGCAGCGTTCGTTATGGACAGGGCCGCGAGACCCAGTACTTC.

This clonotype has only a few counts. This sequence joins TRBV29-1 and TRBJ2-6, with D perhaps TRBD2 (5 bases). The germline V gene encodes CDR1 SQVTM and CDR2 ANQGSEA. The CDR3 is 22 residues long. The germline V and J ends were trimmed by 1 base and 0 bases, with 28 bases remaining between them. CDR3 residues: CSVEGGRQSSFATTSGANVLTF. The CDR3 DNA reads TGCAGCGTTGAAGGAGGGCGCCAGTCCTCGTTTGCCACGACCTCTGGGGCCAACGTCCTGACTTTC.

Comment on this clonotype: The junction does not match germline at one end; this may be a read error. The CDR3 coding sequence is TGCAGCGCGAGACGACAGGCGATTGGGGAGACCCAGGACTTC. Translated, it gives CSARRQAIGETQDF. This chain joins TRBV29-1 and TRBJ2-7; tentatively, D is TRBD1 (6 bases). Per germline, CDR1 SQVTM and CDR2 ANQGSEA. This CDR3 is 14 amino acids long.

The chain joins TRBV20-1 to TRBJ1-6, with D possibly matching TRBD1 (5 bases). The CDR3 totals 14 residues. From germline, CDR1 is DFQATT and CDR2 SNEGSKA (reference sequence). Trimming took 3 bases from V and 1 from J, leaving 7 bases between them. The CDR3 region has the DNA TGCAGTGCTAGGGGACGTTCCTATAATTCACCCCTCCACTTT. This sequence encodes CSARGRSYNSPLHF.

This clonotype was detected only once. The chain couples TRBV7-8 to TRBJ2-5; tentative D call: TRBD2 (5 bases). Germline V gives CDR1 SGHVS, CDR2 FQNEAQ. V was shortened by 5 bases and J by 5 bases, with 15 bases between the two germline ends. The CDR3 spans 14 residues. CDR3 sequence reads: CASSLSRGYETQYF. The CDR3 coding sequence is TGTGCCAGCAGCCTCAGCCGGGGATATGAGACCCAGTACTTC. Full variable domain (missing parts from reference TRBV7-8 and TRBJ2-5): GAGVSQSPRYKVAKRGQDVALRCDPISGHVSLFWYQQALGQGPEFLTYFQNEAQLDKSGLPSDRFFAERPEGSVSTLKIQRTQQEDSAVYLCASSLSRGYETQYFGPGTRLLVL.

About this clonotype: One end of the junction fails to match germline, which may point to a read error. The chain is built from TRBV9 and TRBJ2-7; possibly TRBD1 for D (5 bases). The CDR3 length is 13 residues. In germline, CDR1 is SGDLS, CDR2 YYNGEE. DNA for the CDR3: TGTGCCAGCGGCGTAGAAGGGGCCTACGAGCAGTACTTC. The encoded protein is CASGVEGAYEQYF.

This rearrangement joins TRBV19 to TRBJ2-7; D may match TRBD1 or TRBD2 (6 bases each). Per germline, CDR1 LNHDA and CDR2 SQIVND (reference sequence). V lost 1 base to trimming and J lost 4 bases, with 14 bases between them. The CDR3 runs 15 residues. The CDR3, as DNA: TGTGCCAGTAGTATAGCGGCGGGACACCGATACGAGCAGTACTTC. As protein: CASSIAAGHRYEQYF.

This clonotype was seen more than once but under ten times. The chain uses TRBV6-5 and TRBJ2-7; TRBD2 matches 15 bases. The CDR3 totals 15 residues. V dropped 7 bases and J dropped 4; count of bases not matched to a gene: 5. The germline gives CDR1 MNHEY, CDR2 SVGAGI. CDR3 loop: CASTTGLAGGYEQYF. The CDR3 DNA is TGTGCCAGCACCACCGGACTAGCGGGAGGGTACGAGCAGTACTTC.

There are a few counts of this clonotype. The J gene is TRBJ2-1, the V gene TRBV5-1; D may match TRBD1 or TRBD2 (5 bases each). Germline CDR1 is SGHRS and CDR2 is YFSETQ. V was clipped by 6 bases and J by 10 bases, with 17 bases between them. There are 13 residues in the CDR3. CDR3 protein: CASMGTDTREQFF. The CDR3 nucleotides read TGCGCCAGCATGGGGACCGACACAAGGGAGCAGTTCTTC.

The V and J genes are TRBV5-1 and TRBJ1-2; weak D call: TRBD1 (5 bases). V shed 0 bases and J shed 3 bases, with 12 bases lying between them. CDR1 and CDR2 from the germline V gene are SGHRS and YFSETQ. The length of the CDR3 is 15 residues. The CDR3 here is CASSLGWVGDYGYTF. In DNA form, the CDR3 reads TGCGCCAGCAGCTTGGGCTGGGTAGGGGACTATGGCTACACCTTC.

This chain's CDR3 is CASSLRSGGTEAFF. CDR3 bases: TGTGCCAGCAGCCTTCGGTCAGGGGGCACTGAAGCTTTCTTT. V and J are TRBV7-9 and TRBJ1-1, with 7 bases lining up with TRBD1. The trim removed 5 bases at V and 4 bases at J, leaving 7 bases unmatched. CDR3 length equals 14 residues. Germline CDR1 SEHNR, CDR2 FQNEAQ (reference sequence).

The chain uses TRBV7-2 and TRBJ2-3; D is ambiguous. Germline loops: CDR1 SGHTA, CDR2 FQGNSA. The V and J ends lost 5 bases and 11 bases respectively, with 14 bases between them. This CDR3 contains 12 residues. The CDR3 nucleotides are TGTGCCAGCAGCCCTTTGGTAGTAGGGCAGTATTTT. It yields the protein CASSPLVVGQYF.

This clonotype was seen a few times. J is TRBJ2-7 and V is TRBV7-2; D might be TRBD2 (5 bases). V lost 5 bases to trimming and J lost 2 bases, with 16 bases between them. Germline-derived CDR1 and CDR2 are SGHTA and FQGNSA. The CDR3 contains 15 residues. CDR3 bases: TGTGCCAGCAGCCCAACTAGGGTAAGGACCTACGAGCAGTACTTC. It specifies CASSPTRVRTYEQYF.

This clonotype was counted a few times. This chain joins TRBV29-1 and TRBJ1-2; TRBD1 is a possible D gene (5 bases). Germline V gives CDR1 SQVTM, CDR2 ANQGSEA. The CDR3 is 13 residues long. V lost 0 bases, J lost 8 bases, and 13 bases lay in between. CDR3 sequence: CSVEDTGQGGYTF. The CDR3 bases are TGCAGCGTTGAAGATACGGGTCAGGGCGGCTACACCTTC.

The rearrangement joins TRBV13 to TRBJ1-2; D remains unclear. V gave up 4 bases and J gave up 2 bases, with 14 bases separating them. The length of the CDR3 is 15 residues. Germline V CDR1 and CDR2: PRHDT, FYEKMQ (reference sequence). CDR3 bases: TGTGCCAGCAGCTCTATATGGGCAACCAACTATGGCTACACCTTC. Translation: CASSSIWATNYGYTF. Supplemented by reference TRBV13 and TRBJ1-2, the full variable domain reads AAGVIQSPRHLIKEKRETATLKCYPIPRHDTVYWYQQGPGQDPQFLISFYEKMQSDKGSIPDRFSAQQFSDYHSELNMSSLELGDSALYFCASSSIWATNYGYTFGSGTRLTVV.

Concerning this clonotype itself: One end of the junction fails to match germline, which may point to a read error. The CDR3 coding sequence is TGCAGCGCTAGAGATCAGAAGGATAGCGGAGCCTGGGATGAGCAGTTCTTC. Translation gives CSARDQKDSGAWDEQFF. V usage is TRBV20-1 and J usage is TRBJ2-1; D is perhaps TRBD2 (6 bases). This CDR3 region has 17 residues. The germline V gene has CDR1 DFQATT and CDR2 SNEGSKA (reference sequence).

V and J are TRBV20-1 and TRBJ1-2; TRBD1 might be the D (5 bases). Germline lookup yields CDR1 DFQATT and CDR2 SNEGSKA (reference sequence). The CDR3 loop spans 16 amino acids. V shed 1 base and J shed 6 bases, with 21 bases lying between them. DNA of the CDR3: TGCAGTGCTAGAGGGATCGGCAGGGCGCGGGTTGATGGCTACACCTTC. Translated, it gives CSARGIGRARVDGYTF.

The CDR3 nucleotides are TGTGCCAGCAGATTCACAGGGGGCGTGGGTGGCTACACCTTC. Encoded protein: CASRFTGGVGGYTF. The chain links TRBV6-5 to TRBJ1-2; 9 bases agree with TRBD1. In germline, CDR1 is MNHEY, CDR2 SVGAGI. The J segment lost 7 bases and the V segment lost 6 bases, leaving 9 bases of the junction unmatched. CDR3 length equals 14 residues.

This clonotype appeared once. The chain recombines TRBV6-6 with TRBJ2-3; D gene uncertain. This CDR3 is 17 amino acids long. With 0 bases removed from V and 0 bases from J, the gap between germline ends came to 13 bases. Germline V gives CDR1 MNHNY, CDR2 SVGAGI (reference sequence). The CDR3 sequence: CASSYSRRESSTDTQYF. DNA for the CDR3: TGTGCCAGCAGTTACTCGAGAAGAGAATCCAGCACAGATACGCAGTATTTT.

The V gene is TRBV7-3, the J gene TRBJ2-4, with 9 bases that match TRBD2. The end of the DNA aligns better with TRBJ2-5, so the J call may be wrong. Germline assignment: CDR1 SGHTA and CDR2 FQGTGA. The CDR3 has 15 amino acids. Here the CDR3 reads CASSLSGSIEETQYF. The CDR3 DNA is TGTGCCAGCAGCCTTAGCGGGAGCATTGAAGAGACCCAGTACTTC.

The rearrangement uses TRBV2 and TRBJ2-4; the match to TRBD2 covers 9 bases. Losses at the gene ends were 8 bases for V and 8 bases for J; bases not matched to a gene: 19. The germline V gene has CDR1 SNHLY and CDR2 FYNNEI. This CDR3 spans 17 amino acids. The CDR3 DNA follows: TGTGCCAGCCGCGGTAGCGGGGGCCTCCGGGGAGGTGACATTCAGTACTTC. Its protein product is CASRGSGGLRGGDIQYF. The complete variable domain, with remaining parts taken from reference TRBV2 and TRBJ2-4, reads EPEVTQTPSHQVTQMGQEVILRCVPISNHLYFYWYRQILGQKVEFLVSFYNNEISEKSEIFDDQFSVERPDGSNFTLKIRSTKLEDSAMYFCASRGSGGLRGGDIQYFGAGTRLSVL.

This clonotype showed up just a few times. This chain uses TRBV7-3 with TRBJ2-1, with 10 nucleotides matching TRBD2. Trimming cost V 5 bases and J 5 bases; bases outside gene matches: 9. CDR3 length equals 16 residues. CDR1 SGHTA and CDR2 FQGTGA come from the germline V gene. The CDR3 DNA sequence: TGTGCCAGCAGCGATCGTTCTAGCGGGAGAGACAATGAGCAGTTCTTC. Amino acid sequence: CASSDRSSGRDNEQFF.